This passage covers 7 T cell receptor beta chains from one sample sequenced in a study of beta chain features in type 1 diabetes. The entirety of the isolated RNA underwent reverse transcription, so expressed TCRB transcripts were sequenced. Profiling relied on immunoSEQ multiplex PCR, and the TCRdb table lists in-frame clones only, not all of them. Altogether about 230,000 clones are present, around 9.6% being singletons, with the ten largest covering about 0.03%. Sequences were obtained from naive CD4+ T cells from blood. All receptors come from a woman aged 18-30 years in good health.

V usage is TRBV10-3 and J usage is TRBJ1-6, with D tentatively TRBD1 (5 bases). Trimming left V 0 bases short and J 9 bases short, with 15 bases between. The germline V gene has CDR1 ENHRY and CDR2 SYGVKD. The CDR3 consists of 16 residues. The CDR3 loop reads CAISESPRALPSPLHF. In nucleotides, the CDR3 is TGTGCCATCAGTGAGTCCCCCAGGGCCCTCCCTTCACCCCTCCACTTT.

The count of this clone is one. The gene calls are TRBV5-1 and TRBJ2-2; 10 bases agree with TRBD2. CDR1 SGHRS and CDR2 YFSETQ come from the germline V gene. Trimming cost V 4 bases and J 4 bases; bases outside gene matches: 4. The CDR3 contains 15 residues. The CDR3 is CASSPGTSVTGELFF. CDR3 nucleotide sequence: TGCGCCAGCAGCCCAGGGACTAGCGTCACCGGGGAGCTGTTTTTT.

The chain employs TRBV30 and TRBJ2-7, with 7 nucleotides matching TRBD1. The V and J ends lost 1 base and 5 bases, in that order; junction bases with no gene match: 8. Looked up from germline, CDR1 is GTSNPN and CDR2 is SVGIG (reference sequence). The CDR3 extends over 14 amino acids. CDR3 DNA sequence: TGTGCCTGGAGTGGAAAGGGGGCAGGGAACGAGCAGTACTTC. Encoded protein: CAWSGKGAGNEQYF.

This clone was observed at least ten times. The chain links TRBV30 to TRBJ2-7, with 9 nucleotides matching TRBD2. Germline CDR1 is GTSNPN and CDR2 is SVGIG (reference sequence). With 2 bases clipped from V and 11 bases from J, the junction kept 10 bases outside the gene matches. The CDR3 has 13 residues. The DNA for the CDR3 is TGTGCCTGGAGTCCCGGGGTAGCGGGAGTAAAGTACTTC. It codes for CAWSPGVAGVKYF.

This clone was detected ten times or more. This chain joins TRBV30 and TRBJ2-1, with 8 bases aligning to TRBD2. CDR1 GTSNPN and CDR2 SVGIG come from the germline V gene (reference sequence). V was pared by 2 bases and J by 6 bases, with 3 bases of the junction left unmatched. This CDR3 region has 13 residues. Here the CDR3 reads CAWSHSGGNEQFF. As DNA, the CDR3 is TGTGCCTGGAGTCACAGCGGGGGCAATGAGCAGTTCTTC.

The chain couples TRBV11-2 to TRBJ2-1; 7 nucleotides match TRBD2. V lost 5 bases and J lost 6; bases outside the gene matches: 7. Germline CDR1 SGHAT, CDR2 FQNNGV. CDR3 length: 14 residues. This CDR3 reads CASSQSGLLNEQFF. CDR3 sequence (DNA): TGTGCCAGCAGCCAATCGGGACTACTCAATGAGCAGTTCTTC.

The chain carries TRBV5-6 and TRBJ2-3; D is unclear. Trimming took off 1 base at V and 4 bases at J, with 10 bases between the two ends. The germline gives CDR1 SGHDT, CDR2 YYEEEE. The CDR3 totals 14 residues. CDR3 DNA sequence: TGTGCCAGCAGCTTGAAACGGTTGGCAGATACGCAGTATTTT. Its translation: CASSLKRLADTQYF.